The next 2 T cell receptor beta chains were all read from a single sample in a study of blood T cell repertoires in COVID-19. Using immunoSEQ multiplex PCR, the repertoire was profiled, and TCRdb retains in-frame clones only, with some absent. This sample carries some 30,000 clones, roughly nine tenths of them seen once, and the ten largest clones take under 55%. Sequences were obtained from peripheral blood. These receptor sequences come from a human donor with acute or convalescent COVID-19. The donor label of this sample is uncertain.

This clone was seen once. The rearrangement joins TRBV3-1 (or the pseudogene TRBV3-2) to TRBJ2-1; 10 positions match TRBD2. This CDR3 is built from 17 residues. V lost 0 bases to trimming and J lost 6 bases; unmatched junction nucleotides: 8. Germline values: CDR1 LGHDT, CDR2 YNNKEL (reference sequence). The CDR3 loop is CASSQDHVLAGVNEQFF. The CDR3 DNA sequence: TGTGCCAGCAGCCAAGATCATGTCCTAGCGGGAGTCAATGAGCAGTTCTTC.

The chain couples TRBV7-3 to TRBJ1-1; D unresolved. CDR3 size: 13 residues. Deletions cut 1 base from V and 1 base from J, with 4 bases between. Germline CDR1 is SGHTA and CDR2 is FQGTGA. CDR3 loop: CASSLRGNTEAFF. CDR3 bases: TGTGCCAGCAGCTTAAGAGGGAACACTGAAGCTTTCTTT.